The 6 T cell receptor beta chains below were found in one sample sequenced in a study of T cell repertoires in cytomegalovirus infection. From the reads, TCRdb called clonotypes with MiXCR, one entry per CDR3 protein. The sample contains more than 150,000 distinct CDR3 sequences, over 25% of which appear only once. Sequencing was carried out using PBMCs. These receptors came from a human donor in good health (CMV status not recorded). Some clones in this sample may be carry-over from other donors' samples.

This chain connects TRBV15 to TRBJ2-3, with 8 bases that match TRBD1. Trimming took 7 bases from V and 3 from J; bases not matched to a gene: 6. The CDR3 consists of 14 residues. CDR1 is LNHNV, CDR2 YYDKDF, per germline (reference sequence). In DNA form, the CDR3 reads TGTGCCACCAAACCGGGACAGGCGACAGATACGCAGTATTTT. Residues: CATKPGQATDTQYF.

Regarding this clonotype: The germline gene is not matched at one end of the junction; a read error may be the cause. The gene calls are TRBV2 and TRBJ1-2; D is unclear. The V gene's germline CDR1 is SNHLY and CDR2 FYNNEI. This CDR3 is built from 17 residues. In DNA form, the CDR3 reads TGTGCCAGCAGCGCCCAGACTACATGGGGATTTAACTATGGCTACGCCTTC. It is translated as CASSAQTTWGFNYGYAF.

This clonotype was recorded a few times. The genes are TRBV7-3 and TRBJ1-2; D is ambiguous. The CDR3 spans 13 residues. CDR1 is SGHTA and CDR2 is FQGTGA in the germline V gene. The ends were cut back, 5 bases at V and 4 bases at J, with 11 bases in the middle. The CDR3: CASSPEAGYGYTF. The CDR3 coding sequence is TGTGCCAGCAGCCCAGAAGCAGGCTATGGCTACACCTTC.

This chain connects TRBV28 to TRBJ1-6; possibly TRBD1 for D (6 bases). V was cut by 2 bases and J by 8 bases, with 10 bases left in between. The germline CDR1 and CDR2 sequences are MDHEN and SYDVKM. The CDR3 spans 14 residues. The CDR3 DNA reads TGTGCCAGCAGTTTAGTGGACAGTGATTCACCCCTCCACTTT. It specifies CASSLVDSDSPLHF.

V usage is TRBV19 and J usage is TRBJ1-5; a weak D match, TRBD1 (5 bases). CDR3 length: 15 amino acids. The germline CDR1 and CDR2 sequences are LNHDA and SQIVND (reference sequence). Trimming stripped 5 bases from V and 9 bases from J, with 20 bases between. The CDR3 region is CASSDEGTGLMPQHF. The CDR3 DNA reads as TGTGCCAGTAGTGACGAAGGAACAGGTTTGATGCCCCAGCATTTT. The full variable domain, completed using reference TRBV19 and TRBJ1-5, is DGGITQSPKYLFRKEGQNVTLSCEQNLNHDAMYWYRQDPGQGLRLIYYSQIVNDFQKGDIAEGYSVSREKKESFPLTVTSAQKNPTAFYLCASSDEGTGLMPQHFGDGTRLSIL.

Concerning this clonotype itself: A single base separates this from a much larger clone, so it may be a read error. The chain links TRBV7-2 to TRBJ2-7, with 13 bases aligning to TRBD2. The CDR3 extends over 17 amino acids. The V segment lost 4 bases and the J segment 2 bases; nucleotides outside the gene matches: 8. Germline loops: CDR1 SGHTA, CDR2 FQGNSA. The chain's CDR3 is CASSSTSGGAWAYEQYF. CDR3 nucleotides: TGTGCCAGCAGCTCCACTAGCGGGGGGGCCTGGGCCTACGAGCAGTACTTC. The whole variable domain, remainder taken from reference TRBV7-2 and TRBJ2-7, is GAGVSQSPSNKVTEKGKDVELRCDPISGHTALYWYRQSLGQGLEFLIYFQGNSAPDKSGLPSDRFSAERTGGSVSTLTIQRTQQEDSAVYLCASSSTSGGAWAYEQYFGPGTRLTVT.